This TCR beta chain was found in a study of T cells in Graves' hyperthyroidism and ophthalmopathy. RNA transcripts gave rise to amplified TCR beta CDR3 regions. First-round RT-PCR of the TCR CDR3 relied on the HTBI primer set. TCRdb recomputed calls from the multiplex PCR reads with MiXCR, one row per CDR3 protein. The sample shows 460,000 or so distinct CDR3 sequences, 14% of them seen only once. This clonotype was counted ten times or more. V lost 5 bases and J lost 4; bases outside the gene matches: 8. The CDR3 contains 15 residues. Germline CDR1 MNHEY, CDR2 SMNVEV (reference sequence). Subjects aged 18 to 65 presented with newly diagnosed hyperthyroidism of less than 2 months' duration.

The sequence was obtained from a woman between 18 and 29 years old with Graves' hyperthyroidism. Material for sequencing was blood. The V gene is TRBV27, the J gene TRBJ1-5, with 7 bases matching TRBD1. CDR3 in amino acids: CASSPWDSLNQPQHF. In DNA form, the CDR3 reads TGTGCCAGCAGTCCCTGGGACAGCCTAAATCAGCCCCAGCATTTT.